This passage covers 9 T cell receptor beta chains from one sample sequenced in a study of cytomegalovirus exposure and HLA in healthy donors. The PCR used 60 Vbeta and 13 Jbeta primers. Repertoires were generated with immunoSEQ multiplex PCR, while TCRdb's copy carries only in-frame clones and drops some. The sample lists about 120,000 clones; approximately 76% were seen once. The sequencing input was PBMCs. The receptor source for this set is a man between 60 and 75 years old in good health and CMV-seropositive.

Concerning this clone: A read error is likely, as this CDR3 ends without the conserved phenylalanine or tryptophan. CDR3 nucleotide sequence: TGTGCCAGTTCGGACAGGGGGGTCTACGAGCAGTACCTC. It codes for CASSDRGVYEQYL. The chain uses TRBV19 and TRBJ2-7; 10 bases align to TRBD1. V gave up 8 bases and J gave up 3 bases; unmatched junction bases: 4. CDR3 length: 13 amino acids. CDR1 and CDR2 (germline): LNHDA, SQIVND (reference sequence).

In the case of this clone: This CDR3 is also generated by other DNA sequences in the sample. The chain employs TRBV30 and TRBJ2-1, with TRBD1 identical over 9 bases. V trimming: 1 base; J trimming: 7 bases; junction bases outside the gene matches: 2. The CDR3 contains 13 residues. Germline V gene sequence: CDR1 GTSNPN, CDR2 SVGIG (reference sequence). The CDR3 sequence is CAWSAGTGNEQFF. The CDR3 DNA reads TGTGCCTGGAGTGCTGGGACAGGGAATGAGCAGTTCTTC.

This rearrangement joins TRBV5-8 to TRBJ2-7, with a weak D call TRBD1 (6 bases). From germline, CDR1 is SGHTS and CDR2 YDEGEE. The germline V and J ends were trimmed by 4 bases and 2 bases, with 13 bases remaining between them. CDR3 length: 14 amino acids. CDR3: CASSPKDSTYEQYF. As DNA, the CDR3 is TGTGCCAGCAGCCCGAAGGACAGTACCTACGAGCAGTACTTC.

This chain connects TRBV18 to TRBJ2-7; D possibly corresponds to TRBD1 (5 bases). CDR3 length: 17 amino acids. Germline V gene lookup returns CDR1 KGHSH and CDR2 LQKENI. The V gene lost 0 bases and the J gene lost 5 bases, with 20 bases spanning the gap. This CDR3 reads CASSPPSGIRRTDEQYF. In nucleotides, the CDR3 is TGTGCCAGCTCACCACCGTCAGGGATAAGGCGTACGGACGAGCAGTACTTC.

The chain is built from TRBV4-2 and TRBJ2-2; perhaps TRBD2 as D (7 bases). Deletions cut 4 bases from V and 2 bases from J, with 11 bases between. The germline V gene encodes CDR1 LGHNA and CDR2 YNFKEQ. This CDR3 has 15 amino acids. CDR3 sequence reads: CASSPTGGNTGELFF. The DNA for the CDR3 is TGTGCCAGCAGCCCTACGGGGGGCAACACCGGGGAGCTGTTTTTT.

This chain connects TRBV2 to TRBJ2-5; no clear D. This CDR3 region has 13 residues. From germline, CDR1 is SNHLY and CDR2 FYNNEI. The ends were cut back, 10 bases at V and 5 bases at J, with 17 bases in the middle. The CDR3 nucleotides read TGTGCCACGAAAGCGCCCCCGGCCGAGACCCAGTACTTC. This codes for CATKAPPAETQYF.

The CDR3 DNA is TGTGCCAGCGAGCGATCTACCATCGGCTACACCTTC. Protein sequence: CASERSTIGYTF. The V and J genes are TRBV28 and TRBJ1-2; D is unclear. The CDR3 runs 12 residues. Germline V gives CDR1 MDHEN, CDR2 SYDVKM. The ends were cut back, 8 bases at V and 8 bases at J, with 15 bases in the middle.

The chain links TRBV19 to TRBJ1-4; D perhaps matches TRBD1 (5 bases). CDR3 length: 14 amino acids. The germline V gene has CDR1 LNHDA and CDR2 SQIVND (reference sequence). V gave up 1 base and J gave up 8 bases, with 11 bases separating them. In DNA, the CDR3 is TGTGCCAGTAGTATAGCGGCAGGGAACGAAAAACTGTTTTTT. Its translation is CASSIAAGNEKLFF.

The chain links TRBV5-6 to TRBJ1-2; TRBD1 is a possible D gene (6 bases). CDR1 and CDR2 from the germline V gene are SGHDT and YYEEEE. This CDR3 comprises 14 residues. V was cut by 6 bases and J by 6 bases, with 18 bases left in between. Here the CDR3 DNA reads TGTGCCAGCATCCTAGAGGGGGGGGAAGATGGCTACACCTTC. This translates into CASILEGGEDGYTF.